The T cell receptor (beta chain) under discussion was sequenced for a study of T cell clones after liver transplantation. Study in general: Three of the eight recipients were HCV-positive; the rest had non-autoimmune, non-viral transplant indications. Study observations and caveats: Post-transplant time points were not standardized, so conclusions are preliminary. Donor-reactive sequences fell more than third party-reactive ones, suggesting partial deletion.

Germline loops: CDR1 LGHNA, CDR2 YNFKEQ. V lost 1 base and J lost 1; bases outside the gene matches: 6. The CDR3 consists of 18 residues. Profiled with immunoSEQ multiplex PCR; TCRdb holds only in-frame clones, not every one. The sample contains tens of thousands of clones, about 70% of which appear only once. As regards this clone: Its antigen is not known.

Thawed unstimulated PBMCs were FACS-sorted by CD3, CD4 and CD8 into two populations. Sequencing was performed on CD4+ T cells from blood, taken at the 22-month timepoint. The V gene is TRBV4-2, the J gene TRBJ2-6; TRBD1 agrees at 8 bases. The sequence was obtained from a human patient who received a liver transplant. Some T cells may trace back to the graft donor. The CDR3 nucleotides read TGTGCCAGCAGCCAAGTACCCCAGGGGGCATCTGGGGCCAACGTCCTGACTTTC. This codes for CASSQVPQGASGANVLTF.